This T cell receptor beta chain was retrieved from a study of shared clonotypes between healthy human individuals. Germline CDR1 and CDR2: SGHRS and YFSETQ. With V trimmed by 0 bases and J by 3 bases, 3 bases remained unmatched. The length of the CDR3 is 14 residues. Repertoires were generated with immunoSEQ multiplex PCR, while TCRdb's copy carries only in-frame clones and drops some. The profile shows over 1.5 million clones, 95% to 99% of them singletons. Sample: naive CD4+ T cells sorted from blood. Subset noted: CD45RA+ positively selected. The chain carries TRBV5-1 and TRBJ2-7; 7 nucleotides match TRBD2. The receptor was isolated from a man younger than 40 in good health. The CDR3 is CASSLGTRVYEQYF. The CDR3 DNA is TGCGCCAGCAGCTTGGGGACTAGGGTCTACGAGCAGTACTTC. Based on the CDR3 plus reference TRBV5-1 and TRBJ2-7, the full variable domain is KAGVTQTPRYLIKTRGQQVTLSCSPISGHRSVSWYQQTPGQGLQFLFEYFSETQRNKGNFPGRFSGRQFSNSRSEMNVSTLELGDSALYLCASSLGTRVYEQYFGPGTRLTVT.